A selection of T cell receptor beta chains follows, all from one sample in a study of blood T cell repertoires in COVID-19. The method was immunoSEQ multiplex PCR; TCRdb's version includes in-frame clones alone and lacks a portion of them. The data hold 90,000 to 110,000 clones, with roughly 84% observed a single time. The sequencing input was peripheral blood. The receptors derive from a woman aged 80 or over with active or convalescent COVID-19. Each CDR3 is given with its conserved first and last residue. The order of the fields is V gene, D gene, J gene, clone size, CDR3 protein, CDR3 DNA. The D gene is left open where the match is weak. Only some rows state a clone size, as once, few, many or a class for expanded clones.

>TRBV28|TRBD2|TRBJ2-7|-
CASSFRLAGSYEQYF
TGTGCCAGCAGTTTTCGACTAGCGGGGTCCTACGAGCAGTACTTC
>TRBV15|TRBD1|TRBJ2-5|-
CATSIGRGRTETQYF
TGTGCCACCAGCATCGGCAGGGGGCGCACCGAGACCCAGTACTTC
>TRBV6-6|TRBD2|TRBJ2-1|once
CASTVAGGLYNEQFF
TGTGCCAGCACTGTAGCGGGAGGGTTATACAATGAGCAGTTCTTC
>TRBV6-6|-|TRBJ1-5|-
CASSSGEGPQHF
TGTGCCAGCAGTTCCGGGGAAGGGCCCCAGCATTTT
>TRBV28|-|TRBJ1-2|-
CASSLAGNLWYGYTF
TGTGCCAGTTCCCTCGCGGGTAACCTCTGGTATGGCTACACCTTC
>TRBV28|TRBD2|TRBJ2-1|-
CASSLFWTSVNEQFF
TGTGCCAGCAGTTTATTCTGGACTAGCGTTAATGAGCAGTTCTTC
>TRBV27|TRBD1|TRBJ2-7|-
CASSLSGDRLSYEQYF
TGTGCCAGCAGTTTATCAGGGGACAGGCTCTCCTACGAGCAGTACTTC
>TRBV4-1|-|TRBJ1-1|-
CASSLGTFQGSFF
TGCGCCAGCAGCCTCGGAACATTTCAGGGTTCTTTCTTT
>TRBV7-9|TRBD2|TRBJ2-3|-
CASSLGLANTQYF
TGTGCCAGCAGCCTAGGACTAGCCAATACGCAGTATTTT
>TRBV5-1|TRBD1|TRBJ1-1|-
CASSRSIGQGARDTEAFF
TGCGCCAGCAGCCGATCAATTGGACAGGGGGCGAGGGACACTGAAGCTTTCTTT